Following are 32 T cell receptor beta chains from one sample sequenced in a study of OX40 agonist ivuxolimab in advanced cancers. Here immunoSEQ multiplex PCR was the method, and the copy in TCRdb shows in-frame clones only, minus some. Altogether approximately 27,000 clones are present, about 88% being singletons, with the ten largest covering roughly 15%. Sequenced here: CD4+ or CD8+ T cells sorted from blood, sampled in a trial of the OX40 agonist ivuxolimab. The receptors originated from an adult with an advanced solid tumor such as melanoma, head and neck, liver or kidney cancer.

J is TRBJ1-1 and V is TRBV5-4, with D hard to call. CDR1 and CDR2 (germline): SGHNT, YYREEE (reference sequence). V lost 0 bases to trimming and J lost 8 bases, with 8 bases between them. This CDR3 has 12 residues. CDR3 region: CASSLEQAEAFF. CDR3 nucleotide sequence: TGTGCCAGCAGCTTGGAACAAGCCGAAGCTTTCTTT.

DNA of the CDR3: TGCAGCACAGGGGCGCCCTACAATGAGCAGTTCTTC. It specifies CSTGAPYNEQFF. V gene TRBV29-1 combines with J gene TRBJ2-1, with 7 bases that match TRBD1. Germline assignment: CDR1 SQVTM and CDR2 ANQGSEA. The CDR3 loop spans 12 amino acids. The junction had 3 bases not matched to a gene; V was cut back by 8 bases and J by 2 bases.

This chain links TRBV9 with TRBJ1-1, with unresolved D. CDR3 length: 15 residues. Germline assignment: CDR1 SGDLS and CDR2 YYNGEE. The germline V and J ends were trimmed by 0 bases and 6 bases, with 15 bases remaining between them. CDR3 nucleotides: TGTGCCAGCAGCGTAGTAGGAGGAAGTTACGCTGAAGCTTTCTTT. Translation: CASSVVGGSYAEAFF.

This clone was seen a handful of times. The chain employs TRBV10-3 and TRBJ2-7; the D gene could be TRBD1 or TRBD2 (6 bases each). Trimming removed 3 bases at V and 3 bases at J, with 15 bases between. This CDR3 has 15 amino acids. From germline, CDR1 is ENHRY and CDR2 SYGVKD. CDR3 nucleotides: TGTGCCATCAGTGACCCGACAGGAGGGTTCTACGAGCAGTACTTC. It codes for CAISDPTGGFYEQYF.

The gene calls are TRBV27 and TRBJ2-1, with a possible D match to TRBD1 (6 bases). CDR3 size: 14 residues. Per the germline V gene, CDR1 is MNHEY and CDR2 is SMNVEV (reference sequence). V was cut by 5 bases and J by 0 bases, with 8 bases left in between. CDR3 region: CASSQQGSYNEQFF. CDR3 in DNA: TGTGCCAGCAGTCAACAGGGCTCCTACAATGAGCAGTTCTTC.

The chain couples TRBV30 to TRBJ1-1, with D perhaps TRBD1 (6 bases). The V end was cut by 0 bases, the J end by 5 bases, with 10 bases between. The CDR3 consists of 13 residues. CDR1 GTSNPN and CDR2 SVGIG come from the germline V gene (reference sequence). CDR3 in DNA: TGTGCCTGGAGTGTGGGGGGCAGGACTGAAGCTTTCTTT. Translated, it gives CAWSVGGRTEAFF. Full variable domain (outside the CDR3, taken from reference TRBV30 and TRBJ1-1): SQTIHQWPATLVQPVGSPLSLECTVEGTSNPNLYWYRQAAGRGLQLLFYSVGIGQISSEVPQNLSASRPQDRQFILSSKKLLLSDSGFYLCAWSVGGRTEAFFGQGTRLTVV.

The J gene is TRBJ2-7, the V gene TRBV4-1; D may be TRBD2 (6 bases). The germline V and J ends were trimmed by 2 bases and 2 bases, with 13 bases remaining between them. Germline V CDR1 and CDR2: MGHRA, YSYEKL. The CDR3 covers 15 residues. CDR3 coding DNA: TGCGCCAGCAGCCAAATCGGGAGTAGCCCCTACGAGCAGTACTTC. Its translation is CASSQIGSSPYEQYF.

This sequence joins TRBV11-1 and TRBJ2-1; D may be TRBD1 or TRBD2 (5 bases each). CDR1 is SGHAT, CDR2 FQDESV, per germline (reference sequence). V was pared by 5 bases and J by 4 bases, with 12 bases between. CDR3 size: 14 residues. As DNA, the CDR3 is TGTGCCAGCAGCCCCCGGGACCGTTACAATGAGCAGTTCTTC. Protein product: CASSPRDRYNEQFF.

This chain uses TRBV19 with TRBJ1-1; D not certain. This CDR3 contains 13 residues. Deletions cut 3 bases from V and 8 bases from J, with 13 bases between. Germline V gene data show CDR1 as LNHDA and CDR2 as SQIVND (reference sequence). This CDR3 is CASSIWADGEAFF. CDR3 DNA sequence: TGTGCCAGTAGTATTTGGGCGGACGGAGAAGCTTTCTTT.

CDR3 sequence reads: CASSPGLTYEQYF. CDR3 nucleotides: TGTGCCAGTAGCCCGGGATTAACCTACGAGCAGTACTTC. The V and J genes are TRBV19 and TRBJ2-7; TRBD2 might be the D (5 bases). The CDR3 is 13 amino acids. V was pared by 6 bases and J by 2 bases, with 11 bases between. CDR1 and CDR2 (germline): LNHDA, SQIVND (reference sequence).

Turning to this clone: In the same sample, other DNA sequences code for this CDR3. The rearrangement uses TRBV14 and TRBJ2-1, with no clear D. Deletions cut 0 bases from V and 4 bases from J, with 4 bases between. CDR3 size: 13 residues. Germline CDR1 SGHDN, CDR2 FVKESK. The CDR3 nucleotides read TGTGCCAGCAGCCAAGATCGTTACAATGAGCAGTTCTTC. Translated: CASSQDRYNEQFF.

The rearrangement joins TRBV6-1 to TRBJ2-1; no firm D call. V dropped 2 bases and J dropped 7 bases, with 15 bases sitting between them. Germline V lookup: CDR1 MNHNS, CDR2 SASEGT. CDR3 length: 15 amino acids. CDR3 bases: TGTGCCAGCAGTGAAAAGCTGTCGTCGAGGAATGAGCAGTTCTTC. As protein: CASSEKLSSRNEQFF.

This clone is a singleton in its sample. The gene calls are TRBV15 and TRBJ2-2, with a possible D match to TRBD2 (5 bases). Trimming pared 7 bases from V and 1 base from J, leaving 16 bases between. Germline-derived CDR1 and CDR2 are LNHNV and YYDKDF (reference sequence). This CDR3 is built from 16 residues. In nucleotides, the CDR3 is TGTGCCACCAAGCGACAACCCGGACTGAACACCGGGGAGCTGTTTTTT. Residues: CATKRQPGLNTGELFF. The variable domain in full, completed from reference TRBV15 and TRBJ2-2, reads DAMVIQNPRYQVTQFGKPVTLSCSQTLNHNVMYWYQQKSSQAPKLLFHYYDKDFNNEADTPDNFQSRRPNTSFCFLDIRSPGLGDTAMYLCATKRQPGLNTGELFFGEGSRLTVL.

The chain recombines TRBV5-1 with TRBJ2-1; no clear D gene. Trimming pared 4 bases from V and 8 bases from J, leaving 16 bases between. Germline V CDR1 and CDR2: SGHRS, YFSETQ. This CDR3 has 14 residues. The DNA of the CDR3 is TGCGCCAGCAGCACCGGAACCCTTCAGTATGAGCAGTTCTTC. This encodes CASSTGTLQYEQFF.

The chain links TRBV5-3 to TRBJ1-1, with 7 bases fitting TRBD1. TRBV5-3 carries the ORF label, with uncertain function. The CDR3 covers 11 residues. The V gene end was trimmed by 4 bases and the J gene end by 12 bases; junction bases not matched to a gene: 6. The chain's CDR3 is CARSLRGGSFF. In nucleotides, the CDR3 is TGTGCCAGAAGCCTCAGGGGGGGATCTTTCTTT.

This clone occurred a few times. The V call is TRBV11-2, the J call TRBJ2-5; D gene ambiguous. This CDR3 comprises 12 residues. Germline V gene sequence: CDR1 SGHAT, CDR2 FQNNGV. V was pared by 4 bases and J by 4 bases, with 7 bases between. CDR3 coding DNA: TGTGCCAGCAGCTCCTCGGGAGAGACCCAGTACTTC. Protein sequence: CASSSSGETQYF. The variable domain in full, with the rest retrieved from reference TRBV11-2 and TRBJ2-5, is EAGVAQSPRYKIIEKRQSVAFWCNPISGHATLYWYQQILGQGPKLLIQFQNNGVVDDSQLPKDRFSAERLKGVDSTLKIQPAKLEDSAVYLCASSSSGETQYFGPGTRLLVL.

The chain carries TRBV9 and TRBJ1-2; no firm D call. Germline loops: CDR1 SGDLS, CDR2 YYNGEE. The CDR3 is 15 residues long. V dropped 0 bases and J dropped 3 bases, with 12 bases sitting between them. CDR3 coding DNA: TGTGCCAGCAGCGTAGGACGCTGGCTGGACTATGGCTACACCTTC. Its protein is CASSVGRWLDYGYTF.

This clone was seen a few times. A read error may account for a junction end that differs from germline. The CDR3 sequence: CASSRDLGTETQYF. The CDR3 DNA follows: TGTGCTAGCAGCAGGGACCTTGGCACAGAGACCCAGTACTTC. The chain employs TRBV7-7 and TRBJ2-5; D is possibly TRBD1 or TRBD2 (5 bases each). Germline values: CDR1 SSHAT, CDR2 FNYEAQ (reference sequence). This CDR3 contains 14 residues.

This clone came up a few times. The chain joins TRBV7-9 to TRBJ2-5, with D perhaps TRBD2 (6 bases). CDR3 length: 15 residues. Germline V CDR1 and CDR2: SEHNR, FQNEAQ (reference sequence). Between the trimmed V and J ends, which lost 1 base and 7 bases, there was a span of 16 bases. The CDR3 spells CASSLGREEIGTQYF. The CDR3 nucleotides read TGTGCCAGCAGCTTAGGCAGGGAGGAGATTGGGACCCAGTACTTC.

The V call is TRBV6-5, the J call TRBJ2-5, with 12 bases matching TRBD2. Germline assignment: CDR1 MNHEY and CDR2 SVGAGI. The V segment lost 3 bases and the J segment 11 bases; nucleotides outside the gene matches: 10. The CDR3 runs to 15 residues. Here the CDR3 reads CASSYWSSGREEQYF. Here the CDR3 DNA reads TGTGCCAGCAGTTATTGGTCTAGCGGGAGGGAAGAGCAGTACTTC.

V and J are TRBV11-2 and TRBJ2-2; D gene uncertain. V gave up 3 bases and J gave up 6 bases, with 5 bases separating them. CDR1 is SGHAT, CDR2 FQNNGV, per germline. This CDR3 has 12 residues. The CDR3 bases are TGTGCCAGCAGCTTTAGGGCCGGGGAGCTGTTTTTT. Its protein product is CASSFRAGELFF.

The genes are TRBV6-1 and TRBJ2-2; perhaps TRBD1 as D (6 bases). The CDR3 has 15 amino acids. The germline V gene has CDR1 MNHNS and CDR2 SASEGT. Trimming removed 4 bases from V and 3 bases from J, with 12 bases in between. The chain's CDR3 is CASSAGQSHTGELFF. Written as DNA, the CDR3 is TGTGCCAGCAGTGCGGGACAAAGCCACACCGGGGAGCTGTTTTTT.

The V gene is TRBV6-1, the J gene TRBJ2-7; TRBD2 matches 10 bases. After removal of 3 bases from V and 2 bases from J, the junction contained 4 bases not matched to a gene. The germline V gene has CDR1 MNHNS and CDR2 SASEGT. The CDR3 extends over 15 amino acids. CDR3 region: CASSEGLAPAYEQYF. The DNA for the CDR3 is TGTGCCAGCAGTGAGGGACTAGCGCCCGCCTACGAGCAGTACTTC.

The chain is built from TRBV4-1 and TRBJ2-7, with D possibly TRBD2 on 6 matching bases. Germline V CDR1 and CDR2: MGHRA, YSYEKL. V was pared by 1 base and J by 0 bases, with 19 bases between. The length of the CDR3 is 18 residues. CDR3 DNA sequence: TGCGCCAGCAGCCAAGGGGCCCCGGGTCTAGCGAGCTCCTACGAGCAGTACTTC. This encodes CASSQGAPGLASSYEQYF.

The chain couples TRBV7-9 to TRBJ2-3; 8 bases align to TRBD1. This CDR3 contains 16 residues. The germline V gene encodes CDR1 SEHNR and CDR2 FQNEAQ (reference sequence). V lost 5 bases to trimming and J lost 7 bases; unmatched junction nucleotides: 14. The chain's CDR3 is CASSPGWQGAIYTQYF. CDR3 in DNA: TGTGCCAGCAGCCCAGGGTGGCAGGGGGCCATTTATACGCAGTATTTT.

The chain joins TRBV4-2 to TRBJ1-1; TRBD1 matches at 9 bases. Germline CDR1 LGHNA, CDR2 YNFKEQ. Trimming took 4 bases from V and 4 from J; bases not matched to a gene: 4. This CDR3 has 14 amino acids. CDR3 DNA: TGTGCCAGCAGCCTCGGACAGGGGACCACTGAAGCTTTCTTT. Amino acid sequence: CASSLGQGTTEAFF.

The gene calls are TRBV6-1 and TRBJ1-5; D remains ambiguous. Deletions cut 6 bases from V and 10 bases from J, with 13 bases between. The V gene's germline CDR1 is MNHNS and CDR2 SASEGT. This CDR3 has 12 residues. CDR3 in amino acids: CASRERPRPQHF. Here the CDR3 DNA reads TGTGCCAGCAGGGAAAGACCGCGACCCCAGCATTTT.

The CDR3 protein is CASSSGTGGFYEQYF. Written as DNA, the CDR3 is TGTGCCAGCAGCTCCGGGACAGGAGGCTTCTACGAGCAGTACTTC. The rearrangement joins TRBV11-2 to TRBJ2-7; 8 bases match TRBD1. The CDR3 consists of 15 residues. Trimming at V came to 4 bases and at J to 3 bases, leaving 8 bases not matched to a gene. CDR1 and CDR2 from the germline V gene are SGHAT and FQNNGV.

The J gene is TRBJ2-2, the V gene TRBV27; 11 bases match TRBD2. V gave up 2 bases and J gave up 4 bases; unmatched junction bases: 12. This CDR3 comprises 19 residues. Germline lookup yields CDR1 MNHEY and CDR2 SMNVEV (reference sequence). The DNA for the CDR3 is TGTGCCAGCAGTTTACCCTATAGCGGGAGGGCCCTCGGCACCGGGGAGCTGTTTTTT. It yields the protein CASSLPYSGRALGTGELFF.

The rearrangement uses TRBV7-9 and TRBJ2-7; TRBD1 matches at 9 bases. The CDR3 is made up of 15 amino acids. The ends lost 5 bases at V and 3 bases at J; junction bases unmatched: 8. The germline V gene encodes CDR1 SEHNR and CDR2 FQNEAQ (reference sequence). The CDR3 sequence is CASSPRDREVYEQYF. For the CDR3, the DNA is TGTGCCAGCAGCCCTCGGGACAGGGAGGTCTACGAGCAGTACTTC.

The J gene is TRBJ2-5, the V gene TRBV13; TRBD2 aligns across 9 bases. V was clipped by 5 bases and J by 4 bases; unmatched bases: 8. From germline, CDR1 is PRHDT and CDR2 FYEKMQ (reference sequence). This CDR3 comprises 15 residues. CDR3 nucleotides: TGTGCCAGCAGCCGGGGACTAGCTAGGAGAGAGACCCAGTACTTC. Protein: CASSRGLARRETQYF.

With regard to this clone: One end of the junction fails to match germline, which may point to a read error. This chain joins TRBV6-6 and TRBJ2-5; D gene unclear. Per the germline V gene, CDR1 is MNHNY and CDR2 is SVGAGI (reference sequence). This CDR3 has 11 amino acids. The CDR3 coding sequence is TGTGCCAGCAGTTACCAAAAGACCCAGTACTTC. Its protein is CASSYQKTQYF.